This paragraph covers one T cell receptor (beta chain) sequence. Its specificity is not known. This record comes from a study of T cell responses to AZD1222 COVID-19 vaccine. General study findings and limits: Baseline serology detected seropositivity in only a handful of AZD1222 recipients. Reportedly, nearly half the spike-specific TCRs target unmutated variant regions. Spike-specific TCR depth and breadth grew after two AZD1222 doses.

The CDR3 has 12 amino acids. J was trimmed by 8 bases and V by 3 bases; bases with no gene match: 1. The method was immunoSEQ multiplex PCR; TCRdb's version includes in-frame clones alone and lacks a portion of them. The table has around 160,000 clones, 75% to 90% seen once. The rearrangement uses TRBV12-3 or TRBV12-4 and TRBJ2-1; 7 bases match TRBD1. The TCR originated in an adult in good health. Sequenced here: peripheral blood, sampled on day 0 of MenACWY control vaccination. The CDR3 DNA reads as TGTGCCAGCAGTTTCGACAGGGATGAGCAGTTCTTC. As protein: CASSFDRDEQFF.